Sequencing of this T cell receptor beta chain was carried out in a study of blood T cell repertoires in COVID-19. Study background: The origin of the acute and convalescent COVID-19 samples was the United States, Italy and Spain. From T cells, B-cell-depleted T cells, or PBMCs came the material, which was cDNA or gDNA.

The V gene's germline CDR1 is SNHLY and CDR2 FYNNEI. The CDR3 covers 14 residues. V lost 6 bases, J lost 5 bases, and 14 bases lay in between. Original processing notes: Reference gene primer amplification gave estimated nucleated cell counts. Measured with immunoSEQ multiplex PCR; TCRdb has only the in-frame clones, and not every one. The D gene and trimming were derived from the DNA, and the V and J assignments and clone size from that table. The sample includes some 250,000 clones, approximately 84% of them seen just once. The sequenced sample was peripheral blood. The TCR originated in a young woman who had recovered from COVID-19. The chain recombines TRBV2 with TRBJ1-5; maybe TRBD1 (6 bases). The CDR3 sequence is CASSWEGGDQPQHF. The CDR3, as DNA: TGTGCCAGCAGCTGGGAGGGGGGAGATCAGCCCCAGCATTTT.